This T cell receptor beta chain was observed in a study of cytomegalovirus exposure and HLA in healthy donors. Germline loops: CDR1 LGHNT, CDR2 FRNRAP. V was cut by 3 bases and J by 0 bases, with 9 bases left in between. CDR3 length: 15 amino acids. The PCR made use of 60 Vbeta and 13 Jbeta primers. Some clones are missing from TCRdb's copy, which holds only in-frame ones; the method was immunoSEQ multiplex PCR. The table for this sample gives approximately 100,000 clones. The J gene is TRBJ1-5, the V gene TRBV12-5, with D unclear. Specimen: PBMCs. The TCR comes from a man in his forties or fifties in good health and CMV-seronegative. As DNA, the CDR3 is TGTGCTAGTGGTTTAGAGGTTTATAGCAATCAGCCCCAGCATTTT. Protein product: CASGLEVYSNQPQHF.